A single T cell receptor (beta chain) is shown here with its context. This record comes from a study of blood T cell repertoires in COVID-19. Per the original methods: Estimated nucleated cell counts came from reference gene primer amplification. Assay: immunoSEQ multiplex PCR; the TCRdb copy retains only in-frame clones and omits some. For V, J and clone size, that table is used; D and trimming come from the DNA. Of about 100,000 clones listed, over 65% are singletons. The CDR3 contains 12 residues. V dropped 4 bases and J dropped 5; count of bases not matched to a gene: 2. Germline lookup yields CDR1 SGHDT and CDR2 YYEEEE.

The receptor was derived from a human donor in a cohort sampled during active COVID-19. The chain has TRBV5-6 and TRBJ1-2; 7 bases agree with TRBD1. Sequencing used peripheral blood. The CDR3 protein is CASSVRGYGYTF. The CDR3 nucleotides read TGTGCCAGCAGCGTCAGGGGGTATGGCTACACCTTC.